The clone carrying this TCR beta chain was observed at least ten times. As yet, its antigen is unknown. The sequence runs out 3 residues before the end of the CDR3; the remainder is reconstructed from the germline J gene. The CDR3 is made up of 12 amino acids. V lost 2 bases to trimming and J lost 4 bases, with 5 bases between them. Germline V lookup: CDR1 SEHNR, CDR2 FQNEAQ (reference sequence). The sample belongs to a study of T cell clonality in common variable immunodeficiency. Study-wide results and limits: CVID subjects shared fewer TCRbeta clones than healthy controls did. CVID subjects had higher TCRbeta clonality than healthy controls, most marked in about a third.

Method: immunoSEQ multiplex PCR; TCRdb's copy keeps in-frame clones and lacks some. The sample offers around 60,000 clones and no singletons, the top ten holding roughly 1.5%. Most patients and controls had Caucasian heritage. This TCR was sampled from a person aged 18 to 70 in good health. V is TRBV7-9 and J is TRBJ1-1, with D unresolved. Sequencing input: peripheral blood mononuclear cells. This chain's CDR3 is CASSLPGTEAFF. The CDR3 DNA, read in part, is TGTGCCAGCAGCTTACCAGGCACTGAA.